The clone carrying this TCR beta chain was observed at least ten times. Its specificity is not known. This record belongs to a study of neurological immune-mediated disorders. Study results and limitations: The level of TCR clonal expansion was highest in patients with HTLV-1-associated myelopathy and lowest in multiple sclerosis, where it fell below the level seen in healthy controls.

CDR1 is SGHRS, CDR2 YFSETQ, per germline. Trimming removed 4 bases at V and 0 bases at J, with 17 bases between. CDR3 length: 16 amino acids. Template-switch 5'RACE cDNA synthesis added a 10-nucleotide unique molecular identifier. TCRdb itself ran the 5' RACE reads through MiXCR, one entry per CDR3 protein. The top ten hold 5.5% to 6% of the sample, which has approximately 50,000 distinct CDR3 sequences, over 3% seen once. This chain links TRBV5-1 with TRBJ2-7; tentatively, D is TRBD1 or TRBD2 (5 bases each). Sequencing was carried out using PBMCs. This receptor was taken from a middle-aged man with multiple sclerosis. The CDR3 DNA sequence: TGCGCCAGCAGCCAAGCCGGGACGGTGAACTCCTACGAGCAGTACTTC. Translated: CASSQAGTVNSYEQYF.